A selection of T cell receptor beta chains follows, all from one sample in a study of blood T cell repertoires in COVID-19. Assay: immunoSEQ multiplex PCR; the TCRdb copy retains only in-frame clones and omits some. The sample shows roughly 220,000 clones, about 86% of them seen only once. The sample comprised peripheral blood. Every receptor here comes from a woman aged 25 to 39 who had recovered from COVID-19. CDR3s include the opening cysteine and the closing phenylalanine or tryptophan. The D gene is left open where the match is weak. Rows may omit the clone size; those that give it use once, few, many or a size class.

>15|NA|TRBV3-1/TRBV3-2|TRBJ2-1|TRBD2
TGTGCCAGCAGCAGACTAGCGGGAGGGTACAATGAGCAGTTCTTC
CASSRLAGGYNEQFF
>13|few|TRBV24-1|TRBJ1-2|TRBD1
TGTGCCACCAGCGGACTACAGGGGAGAGGCTACACCTTC
CATSGLQGRGYTF
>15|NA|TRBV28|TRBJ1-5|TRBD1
TGTGCCAGCAGTTCCGGGACAGGGTTCAATCAGCCCCAGCATTTT
CASSSGTGFNQPQHF
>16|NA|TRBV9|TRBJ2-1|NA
TGTGCCAGCAGCGTAGGACCGACTCAGACCTACAATGAGCAGTTCTTC
CASSVGPTQTYNEQFF
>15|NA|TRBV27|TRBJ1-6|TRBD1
TGTGCCAGCAGAGACCGGGACAGGGGATGGTCACCCCTCCACTTT
CASRDRDRGWSPLHF
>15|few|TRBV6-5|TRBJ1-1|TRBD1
TGTGCCAGCAGCCTGTGGGGACAGGGATCGACTGAAGCTTTCTTT
CASSLWGQGSTEAFF
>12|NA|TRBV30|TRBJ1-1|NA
TGTGCCTGGAGGCCAGGGGACACTGAAGCTTTCTTT
CAWRPGDTEAFF
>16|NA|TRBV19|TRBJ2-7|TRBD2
TGTGCCAGTAGTTCCCGAACTAGCGGGAGCTCTACCGAGCAGTACTTC
CASSSRTSGSSTEQYF
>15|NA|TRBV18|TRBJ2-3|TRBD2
TGTGCCAGCTCACCCGGGGTAGCGGGAGATGATACGCAGTATTTT
CASSPGVAGDDTQYF
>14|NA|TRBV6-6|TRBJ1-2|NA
TGTGCCAGCAGTTACGGAACAGGGCTTTATGGCTACACCTTC
CASSYGTGLYGYTF
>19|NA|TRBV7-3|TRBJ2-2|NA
TGTGCCAGCAGCTTAGCGGGTGGAATAGCGAAAACGGACACCGGGGAGCTGTTTTTT
CASSLAGGIAKTDTGELFF
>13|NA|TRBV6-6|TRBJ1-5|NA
TGTGCCAGCGCAGGGCAGGGGATACAGCCCCAGCATTTT
CASAGQGIQPQHF
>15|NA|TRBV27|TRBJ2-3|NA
TGTGCCAGCAGTTTAGGGATGGGGGCTGCAGATACGCAGTATTTT
CASSLGMGAADTQYF
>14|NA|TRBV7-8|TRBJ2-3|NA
TGTGCCAGCAGGACGGTCGGGGGCACAGATACGCAGTATTTT
CASRTVGGTDTQYF
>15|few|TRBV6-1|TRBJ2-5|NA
TGTGCCAGCAGTGAAGGGGGCACTGGGACTGGGACCCAGTACTTC
CASSEGGTGTGTQYF
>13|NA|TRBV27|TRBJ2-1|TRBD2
TGTGCCAGCAGAGCTGCGGGGGGGAATGAGCAGTTCTTC
CASRAAGGNEQFF
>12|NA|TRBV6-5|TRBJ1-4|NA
TGTGCCAGCACGTATTTTAATGAAAAACTGTTTTTT
CASTYFNEKLFF
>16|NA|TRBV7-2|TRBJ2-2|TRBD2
TGTGCCAGCAGCTTTCGAACTAGCGGAAACACCGGGGAGCTGTTTTTT
CASSFRTSGNTGELFF
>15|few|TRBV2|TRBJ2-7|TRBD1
TGTGCCAGCAGTGTCCCCTCTCACAGGGGGAACGAGCAGTACTTC
CASSVPSHRGNEQYF
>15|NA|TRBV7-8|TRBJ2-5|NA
TGTGCCAGCAGCCCGAAAACGCGGATTCAAGAGACCCAGTACTTC
CASSPKTRIQETQYF
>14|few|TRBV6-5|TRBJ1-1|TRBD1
TGTGCCAGCAGTAGACAGGGGGCGGGGACTGAAGCTTTCTTT
CASSRQGAGTEAFF
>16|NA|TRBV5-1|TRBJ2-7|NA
TGCGCCAGCAGCTTATATGGACAGCCGGTCACCTACGAGCAGTACTTC
CASSLYGQPVTYEQYF
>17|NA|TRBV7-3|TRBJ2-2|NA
TGTGCCAGCAGCTTAGACGTGAACAGCGGAGGCCGCGGGGAGCTGTTTTTT
CASSLDVNSGGRGELFF
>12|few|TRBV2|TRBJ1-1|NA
TGTGCCAGCCAGGGGCCGAACACTGAAGCTTTCTTT
CASQGPNTEAFF
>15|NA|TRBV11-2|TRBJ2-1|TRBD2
TGTGCCAGCAGCCAACTTAGCGGGAGGAACAATGAGCAGTTCTTC
CASSQLSGRNNEQFF
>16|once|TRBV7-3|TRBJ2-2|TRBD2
TGTGCCAGCAGCTTCGCTAGCGGGCCCAACACCGGGGAGCTGTTTTTT
CASSFASGPNTGELFF
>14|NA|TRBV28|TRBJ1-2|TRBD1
TGTGCCAGCAGTTGGGACAGGGCTAACTATGGCTACACCTTC
CASSWDRANYGYTF
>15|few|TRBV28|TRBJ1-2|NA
TGTGCCAGCAGCCCACCAGCGGGTTTTGGCTATGGCTACACCTTC
CASSPPAGFGYGYTF
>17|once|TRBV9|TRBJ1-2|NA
TGTGCCAGCAGCGGAGCCGTAAGCGCGGCCGCTAACTATGGCTACACCTTC
CASSGAVSAAANYGYTF
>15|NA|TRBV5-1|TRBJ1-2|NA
TGCGCCAGCAGCAGTCGTGCGGGGTTCCGCTATGGCTACACCTTC
CASSSRAGFRYGYTF
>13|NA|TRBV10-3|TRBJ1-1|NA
TGTGCCATCAGCCGGCAGGGAAATGTAATAACTTTCTTT
CAISRQGNVITFF
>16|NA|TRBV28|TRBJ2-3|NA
TGTGCCAGCAGTTTTCTCAGGGTGTCTAGCACAGATACGCAGTATTTT
CASSFLRVSSTDTQYF